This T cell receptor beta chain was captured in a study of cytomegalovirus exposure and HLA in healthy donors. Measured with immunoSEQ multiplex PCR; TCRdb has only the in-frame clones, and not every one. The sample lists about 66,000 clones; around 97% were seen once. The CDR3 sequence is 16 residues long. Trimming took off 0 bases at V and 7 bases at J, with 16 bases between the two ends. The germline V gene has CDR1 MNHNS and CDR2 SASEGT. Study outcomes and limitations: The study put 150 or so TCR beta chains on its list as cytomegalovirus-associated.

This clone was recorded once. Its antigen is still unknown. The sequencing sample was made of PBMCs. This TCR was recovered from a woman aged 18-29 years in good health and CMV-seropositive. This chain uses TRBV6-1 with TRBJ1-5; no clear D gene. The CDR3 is CASSEALIGPSQPQHF. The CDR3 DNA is TGTGCCAGCAGTGAAGCGCTAATAGGGCCTAGCCAGCCCCAGCATTTT.